A single sample gave rise to the 24 T cell receptor beta chains below, sequenced in a study of T cells after yellow fever vaccination. TCRdb recomputed calls from the 5' RACE reads with MiXCR, one row per CDR3 protein. The table includes 200,000 to 300,000 distinct CDR3 sequences, 3.6% detected once. The sequences come from PBMCs, collected 15 days after the yellow fever booster vaccination. The receptors shown here come from a man in his late teens or twenties who received the YFV17D yellow fever vaccine.

The sample holds many counts of this clonotype. The chain couples TRBV4-1 to TRBJ1-6; D gene ambiguous. Germline CDR1 is MGHRA and CDR2 is YSYEKL. This CDR3 region has 15 residues. The V end lost 0 bases, the J end lost 7 bases, and 10 bases lay between the germline ends. CDR3 DNA sequence: TGCGCCAGCAGCCAAGAAGCCGGACCCAATTCACCCCTCCACTTT. Residues: CASSQEAGPNSPLHF.

In this sample, this clonotype turned up many times. The chain recombines TRBV12-3 or TRBV12-4 with TRBJ2-1; TRBD2 aligns across 7 bases. This CDR3 comprises 15 residues. J was trimmed by 9 bases and V by 4 bases; bases with no gene match: 12. The CDR3 loop is CASSSRTSLVGEQFF. The CDR3 bases are TGTGCCAGCAGTTCCCGGACTAGTCTGGTAGGTGAGCAGTTCTTC.

This clonotype was seen repeatedly, ten times or more. This chain links TRBV6-5 with TRBJ2-1; no definite D call. The germline CDR1 and CDR2 sequences are MNHEY and SVGAGI. The CDR3 runs to 13 residues. Trimming stripped 5 bases from V and 8 bases from J, with 13 bases between. In nucleotides, the CDR3 is TGTGCCAGCAGTCCGGGTCATGGGGATGAGCAGTTCTTC. This translates into CASSPGHGDEQFF.

This clonotype was detected ten times or more. The J gene is TRBJ1-4, the V gene TRBV7-6, with a tentative D call TRBD1 (5 bases). V lost 5 bases and J lost 4, with 8 bases in between. Germline V lookup: CDR1 SGHVS, CDR2 FNYEAQ. CDR3 length: 13 residues. In nucleotides, the CDR3 is TGTGCCAGCAGCACGGGGGGTAATGAAAAACTGTTTTTT. It specifies CASSTGGNEKLFF.

In this sample, this clonotype turned up many times. The V call is TRBV6-5, the J call TRBJ2-7, with D maybe TRBD1 (5 bases). Germline values: CDR1 MNHEY, CDR2 SVGAGI. Trimming removed 5 bases from V and 9 bases from J, with 17 bases in between. This CDR3 spans 13 amino acids. The CDR3 sequence is CASSPSDRLMQYV. The DNA of the CDR3 is TGTGCCAGCAGTCCGTCAGACAGACTGATGCAGTACGTC.

This clonotype was observed a handful of times. The gene calls are TRBV6-5 and TRBJ1-1, with TRBD1 identical over 10 bases. The CDR3 extends over 15 amino acids. Germline assignment: CDR1 MNHEY and CDR2 SVGAGI. V trimming: 6 bases; J trimming: 6 bases; junction bases outside the gene matches: 10. This CDR3 reads CASSLRDRGGPEAFF. In DNA, the CDR3 is TGTGCCAGCAGCCTCCGGGACAGGGGAGGCCCTGAAGCTTTCTTT.

This clonotype was recorded many times. The chain joins TRBV6-2 or TRBV6-3 to TRBJ2-5; tentatively, D is TRBD2 (6 bases). CDR3 length: 14 amino acids. The germline V and J ends were trimmed by 7 bases and 1 base, with 13 bases remaining between them. Germline lookup yields CDR1 MNHEY and CDR2 SVGEGT. The CDR3, as DNA: TGTGCCAGCACCACGGGGGACGGCCAAGAGACCCAGTACTTC. As protein: CASTTGDGQETQYF.

This clonotype was detected ten times or more. V is TRBV11-2 and J is TRBJ1-1; TRBD1 aligns across 7 bases. J was trimmed by 0 bases and V by 5 bases; bases with no gene match: 6. The CDR3 length is 15 residues. Germline CDR1 and CDR2: SGHAT and FQNNGV. CDR3 region: CASSPTGTVNTEAFF. In DNA form, the CDR3 reads TGTGCCAGCAGCCCGACGGGGACAGTGAACACTGAAGCTTTCTTT.

This clonotype was observed many times. This chain links TRBV2 with TRBJ2-1; 8 nucleotides line up with TRBD1. The germline V gene has CDR1 SNHLY and CDR2 FYNNEI. The V gene end was trimmed by 10 bases and the J gene end by 1 base; junction bases not matched to a gene: 6. The CDR3 extends over 14 amino acids. CDR3 in DNA: TGTGCCACCTCGGACAGGGCTTCCTACAATGAGCAGTTCTTC. Translating gives CATSDRASYNEQFF. Full variable domain (rest looked up from reference TRBV2 and TRBJ2-1): EPEVTQTPSHQVTQMGQEVILRCVPISNHLYFYWYRQILGQKVEFLVSFYNNEISEKSEIFDDQFSVERPDGSNFTLKIRSTKLEDSAMYFCATSDRASYNEQFFGPGTRLTVL.

This clonotype was recorded many times. The CDR3 spells CASLSSGGNTGELFF. The DNA of the CDR3 is TGTGCCAGCTTGAGTAGCGGGGGGAACACCGGGGAGCTGTTTTTT. This chain joins TRBV6-2 or TRBV6-3 and TRBJ2-2; 9 bases are shared with TRBD2. Germline CDR1 reads MNHEY; CDR2 reads SVGEGT. Unmatched junction bases numbered 5, after V lost 8 bases and J lost 1 base. The CDR3 covers 15 residues.

This clonotype occurred many times. This CDR3 is CAWSAAPESGELFF. DNA of the CDR3: TGTGCCTGGAGTGCGGCTCCGGAGTCCGGGGAGCTGTTTTTT. This chain uses TRBV30 with TRBJ2-2; the D is unclear. Germline assignment: CDR1 GTSNPN and CDR2 SVGIG (reference sequence). V gave up 1 base and J gave up 6 bases, with 12 bases separating them. The CDR3 contains 14 residues.

In this sample, this clonotype turned up once. The V and J genes are TRBV20-1 and TRBJ2-7, with 9 bases identical to TRBD1. CDR3 length: 13 amino acids. Germline-derived CDR1 and CDR2 are DFQATT and SNEGSKA (reference sequence). Trimming at V came to 6 bases and at J to 3 bases, leaving 6 bases not matched to a gene. The chain's CDR3 is CSAMTGGGYEQYF. The CDR3 DNA reads TGCAGTGCCATGACAGGGGGAGGCTACGAGCAGTACTTC.

This clonotype was recorded many times. The genes are TRBV20-1 and TRBJ2-7; TRBD2 might be the D (6 bases). This CDR3 region has 12 residues. V lost 2 bases, J lost 6 bases, and 11 bases lay in between. Germline CDR1 is DFQATT and CDR2 is SNEGSKA (reference sequence). As DNA, the CDR3 is TGCAGTGCTAGATCAACTAGCTCCGAGCAGTACGTC. The encoded protein is CSARSTSSEQYV.

The chain employs TRBV12-3 or TRBV12-4 and TRBJ1-3, with a tentative D call TRBD1 (5 bases). Deletions cut 4 bases from V and 2 bases from J, with 9 bases between. The CDR3 loop spans 14 amino acids. CDR3 region: CASSSRVTGNTIYF. The CDR3 nucleotides are TGTGCCAGCAGTTCCAGGGTTACTGGAAACACCATATATTTT.

This clonotype was picked up many times. The DNA of the CDR3 is TGTGCCACCAGCAGAGGGGGGGGAAACATTCAGTACTTC. Translating it yields CATSRGGGNIQYF. The J gene is TRBJ2-4, the V gene TRBV15, with 7 bases aligning to TRBD2. Germline V gives CDR1 LNHNV, CDR2 YYDKDF (reference sequence). V gave up 1 base and J gave up 6 bases; unmatched junction bases: 0. This CDR3 is built from 13 residues.

The table lists this clonotype with many counts. J is TRBJ1-1 and V is TRBV5-1, with D unresolved. This CDR3 is 13 amino acids long. Trimming shortened V by 5 bases and J by 1 base, and 9 bases separated the two germline ends. Germline-derived CDR1 and CDR2 are SGHRS and YFSETQ. The CDR3 region is CASRLRGNTEAFF. CDR3 coding DNA: TGCGCCAGCAGGCTCCGTGGGAACACTGAAGCTTTCTTT.

This clonotype was picked up many times. The chain combines TRBV3-1 with TRBJ2-1; 10 bases match TRBD2. The length of the CDR3 is 17 residues. The junction had 14 bases not matched to a gene; V was cut back by 4 bases and J by 8 bases. Germline assignment: CDR1 LGHDT and CDR2 YNNKEL (reference sequence). CDR3 DNA sequence: TGTGCCAGCAGCCTATGGGCTGGTAGCGGGGGGCGCGATGAGCAGTTCTTC. Translating gives CASSLWAGSGGRDEQFF.

This clonotype came up many times. The chain has TRBV19 and TRBJ1-5, with no clear D. Trimming left V 3 bases short and J 0 bases short, with 15 bases between. Per germline, CDR1 LNHDA and CDR2 SQIVND (reference sequence). The CDR3 has 17 residues. The CDR3 here is CASSIRRPYNSNQPQHF. As DNA, the CDR3 is TGTGCCAGTAGTATTCGGAGGCCCTACAATAGCAATCAGCCCCAGCATTTT. Filled out from reference TRBV19 and TRBJ1-5, the complete variable domain reads DGGITQSPKYLFRKEGQNVTLSCEQNLNHDAMYWYRQDPGQGLRLIYYSQIVNDFQKGDIAEGYSVSREKKESFPLTVTSAQKNPTAFYLCASSIRRPYNSNQPQHFGDGTRLSIL.

Ten or more counts support this clonotype. The chain recombines TRBV7-8 with TRBJ1-3, with 10 bases lining up with TRBD1. The germline V gene encodes CDR1 SGHVS and CDR2 FQNEAQ. V was pared by 7 bases and J by 8 bases, with 5 bases of the junction left unmatched. The CDR3 extends over 13 amino acids. CDR3 sequence: CASTRDRGDTIYF. The CDR3 DNA follows: TGTGCCAGCACCCGGGACAGGGGAGACACCATATATTTT.

This clonotype was counted ten times or more. The chain joins TRBV12-3 or TRBV12-4 to TRBJ1-2; D is ambiguous. The CDR3 contains 14 residues. Trimming took 6 bases from V and 8 from J, leaving 19 bases between them. The CDR3 DNA follows: TGTGCCAGCAGGGACGAGGACGGTGCTGGAGGCTACACCTTC. Protein product: CASRDEDGAGGYTF.

This clonotype was observed at least ten times. The chain uses TRBV12-3 or TRBV12-4 and TRBJ2-2, with D perhaps being TRBD1 or TRBD2 (6 bases each). V lost 3 bases and J lost 7, with 12 bases in between. CDR3 size: 14 residues. The CDR3 spells CASSLYREDGELFF. For the CDR3, the DNA is TGTGCCAGCAGTTTGTACAGGGAGGACGGGGAGCTGTTTTTT.

This clonotype was counted ten times or more. The V gene is TRBV27, the J gene TRBJ2-5; the D is unclear. V lost 5 bases and J lost 2, with 6 bases in between. CDR1 MNHEY and CDR2 SMNVEV come from the germline V gene (reference sequence). The CDR3 has 12 amino acids. The CDR3 loop is CASSTGQETQYF. CDR3 nucleotides: TGTGCCAGCAGTACCGGTCAAGAGACCCAGTACTTC.

This clonotype was counted ten times or more. J is TRBJ2-4 and V is TRBV3-1; D might be TRBD2 (5 bases). Trimming removed 7 bases at V and 4 bases at J, with 14 bases between. The CDR3 is made up of 14 amino acids. Germline V lookup: CDR1 LGHDT, CDR2 YNNKEL (reference sequence). CDR3: CASKHEGGKNIQYF. The CDR3 nucleotides read TGTGCCAGCAAACACGAGGGTGGGAAAAACATTCAGTACTTC.

Of note for this clonotype: This may come from a read error, since a much larger clone is one base off. The J gene is TRBJ2-2, the V gene TRBV30; D is tentatively TRBD1 or TRBD2 (6 bases each). The V gene's germline CDR1 is GTSNPN and CDR2 SVGIG (reference sequence). This CDR3 region has 12 residues. The CDR3 protein is CAWSRGPGVLFF. The CDR3 nucleotides are TGTGCCTGGAGTCGGGGGCCCGGGGTGCTGTTTTTT.